The following is a TCR beta chain sequence with its context. This entry is derived from a study of T cell changes during pregnancy in multiple sclerosis. Germline-derived CDR1 and CDR2 are MDHEN and SYDVKM. V was shortened by 5 bases and J by 5 bases, with 12 bases between the two germline ends. This CDR3 contains 14 residues. Measured with immunoSEQ multiplex PCR; TCRdb has only the in-frame clones, and not every one. The profile shows 40,000 to 45,000 clones, about 90% of them singletons. The chain employs TRBV28 and TRBJ1-4; TRBD1 might be the D (5 bases). The source of this sequence is a female donor with multiple sclerosis, enrolled in a pregnancy study. The sample consisted of CD4+ T cells from peripheral blood mononuclear cells, taken in the third trimester of pregnancy. In DNA, the CDR3 is TGTGCCAGCAGTCAGGGCGGCGCGAATGAAAAACTGTTTTTT. Protein: CASSQGGANEKLFF.